The clone carrying this T cell receptor beta chain has at least ten counts. Its antigen is still unknown. TCRdb ran MiXCR on the 5' RACE reads and lists one entry per CDR3 protein. Of about 150,000 distinct CDR3 sequences listed, 5.5% to 7.5% were seen once; the top ten hold around 12%. Looked up from germline, CDR1 is SGHRS and CDR2 is YFSETQ. This CDR3 is 11 amino acids long. V dropped 2 bases and J dropped 8 bases, with 8 bases sitting between them. This entry is derived from a study of CD8 T cells in ankylosing spondylitis. Study results and limitations: Peripheral blood samples showed relatively rare disease-linked clones, and these clones were CD8+. Several highly homologous variants made up a TCR beta motif, and this motif appeared characteristic of ankylosing spondylitis blood.

The chain links TRBV5-1 to TRBJ2-7; D is undetermined. Sample: blood, either unsorted or a sorted T cell fraction (not recorded which). This sequence originates from a female donor with ankylosing spondylitis or in good health (not recorded which). CDR3 DNA sequence: TGCGCCAGCAGCTTAACTGAAAAGCAGTACTTC. As protein: CASSLTEKQYF.